This TCR beta chain was sequenced for a study of memory CD4+ T cells and cytomegalovirus serostatus. The germline V gene encodes CDR1 LNHDA and CDR2 SQIVND (reference sequence). The CDR3 runs to 16 residues. With 7 bases removed from V and 5 bases from J, the gap between germline ends came to 23 bases. Single viable CD3+CD4+CD8-CD45RO+ cells were sorted as the memory CD4+ T cells. Clones were read by immunoSEQ multiplex PCR, and TCRdb kept only the in-frame ones, dropping some. The sample holds about 54,000 clones, 70% to 80% seen once. The source is an adult in good health and CMV-seronegative. Sequencing used memory CD4+ T cells from blood. The chain couples TRBV19 to TRBJ1-2, with D possibly matching TRBD1 (6 bases). CDR3 residues: CASIRDTDLGVYGYTF. In nucleotides, the CDR3 is TGTGCCAGTATCCGGGACACCGACCTTGGGGTATATGGCTACACCTTC.